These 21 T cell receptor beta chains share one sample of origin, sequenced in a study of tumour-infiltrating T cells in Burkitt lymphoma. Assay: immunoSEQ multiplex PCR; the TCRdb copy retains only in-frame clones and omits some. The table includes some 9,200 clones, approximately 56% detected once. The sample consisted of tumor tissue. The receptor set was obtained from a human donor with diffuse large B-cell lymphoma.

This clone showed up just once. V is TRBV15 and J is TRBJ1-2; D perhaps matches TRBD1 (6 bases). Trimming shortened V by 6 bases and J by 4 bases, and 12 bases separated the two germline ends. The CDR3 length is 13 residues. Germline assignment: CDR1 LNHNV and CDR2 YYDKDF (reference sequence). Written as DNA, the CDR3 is TGTGCCACCAGTTACAGGGAGGGCTATGGCTACACCTTC. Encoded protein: CATSYREGYGYTF.

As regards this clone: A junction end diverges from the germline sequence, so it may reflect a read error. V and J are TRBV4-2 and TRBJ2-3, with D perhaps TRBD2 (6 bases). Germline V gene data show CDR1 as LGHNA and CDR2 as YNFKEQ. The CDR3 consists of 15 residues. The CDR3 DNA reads TGTGCCAGCAGCCCCGGGACTTCTACCACATATACGCAGTATTTT. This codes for CASSPGTSTTYTQYF.

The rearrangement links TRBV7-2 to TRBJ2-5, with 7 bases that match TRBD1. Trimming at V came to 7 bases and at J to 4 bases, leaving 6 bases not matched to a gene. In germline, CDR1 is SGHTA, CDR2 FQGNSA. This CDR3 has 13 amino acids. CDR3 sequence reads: CASNRGTVETQYF. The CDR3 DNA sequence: TGTGCCAGCAACAGGGGTACAGTAGAGACCCAGTACTTC.

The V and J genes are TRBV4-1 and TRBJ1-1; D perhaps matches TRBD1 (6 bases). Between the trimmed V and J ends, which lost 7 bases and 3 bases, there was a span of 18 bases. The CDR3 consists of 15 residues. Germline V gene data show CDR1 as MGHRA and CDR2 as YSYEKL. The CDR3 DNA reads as TGCGCCAGCAACGTTCGTTCGGGGGCCGACACTGAAGCTTTCTTT. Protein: CASNVRSGADTEAFF.

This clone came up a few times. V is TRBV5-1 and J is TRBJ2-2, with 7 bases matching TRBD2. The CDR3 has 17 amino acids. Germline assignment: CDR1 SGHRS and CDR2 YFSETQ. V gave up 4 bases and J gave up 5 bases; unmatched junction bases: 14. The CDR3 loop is CASSPSGVLAVTGELFF. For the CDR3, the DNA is TGCGCCAGCAGCCCCAGCGGAGTCCTAGCGGTAACCGGGGAGCTGTTTTTT.

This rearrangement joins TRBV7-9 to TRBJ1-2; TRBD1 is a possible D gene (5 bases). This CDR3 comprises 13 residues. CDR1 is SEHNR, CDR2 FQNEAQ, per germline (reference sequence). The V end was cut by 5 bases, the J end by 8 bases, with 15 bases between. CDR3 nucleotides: TGTGCCAGCAGCATAAGGGGTTTCGAAGGCTACACCTTC. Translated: CASSIRGFEGYTF.

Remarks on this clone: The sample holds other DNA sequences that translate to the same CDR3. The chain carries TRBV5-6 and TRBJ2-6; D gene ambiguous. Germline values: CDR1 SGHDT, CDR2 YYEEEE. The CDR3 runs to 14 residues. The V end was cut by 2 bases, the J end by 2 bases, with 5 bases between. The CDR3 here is CASSLGTGANVLTF. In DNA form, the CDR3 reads TGTGCCAGCAGCTTAGGGACTGGGGCCAACGTCCTGACTTTC.

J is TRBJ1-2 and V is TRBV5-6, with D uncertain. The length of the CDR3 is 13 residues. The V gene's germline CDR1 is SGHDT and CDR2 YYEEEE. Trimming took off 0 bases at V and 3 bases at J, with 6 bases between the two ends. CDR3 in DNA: TGTGCCAGCAGCTTGGTTAGGGACTATGGCTACACCTTC. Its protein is CASSLVRDYGYTF.

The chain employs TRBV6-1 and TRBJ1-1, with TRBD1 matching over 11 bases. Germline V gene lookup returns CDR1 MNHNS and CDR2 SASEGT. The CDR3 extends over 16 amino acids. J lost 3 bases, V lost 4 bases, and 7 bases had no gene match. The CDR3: CASSAGTGGMDTEAFF. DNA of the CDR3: TGTGCCAGCAGTGCGGGGACAGGGGGTATGGACACTGAAGCTTTCTTT.

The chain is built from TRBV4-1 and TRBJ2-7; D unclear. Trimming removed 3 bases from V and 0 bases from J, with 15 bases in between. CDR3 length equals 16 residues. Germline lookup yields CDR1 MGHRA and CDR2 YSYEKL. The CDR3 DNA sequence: TGCGCCAGCAGCCACAACCCCCAGGATTCCTCCTACGAGCAGTACTTC. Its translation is CASSHNPQDSSYEQYF.

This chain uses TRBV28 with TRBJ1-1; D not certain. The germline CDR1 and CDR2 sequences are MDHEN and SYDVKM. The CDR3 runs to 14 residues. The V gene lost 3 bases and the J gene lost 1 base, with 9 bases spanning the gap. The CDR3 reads CASSFLTGNTEAFF. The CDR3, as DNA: TGTGCCAGCAGTTTCCTGACGGGGAACACTGAAGCTTTCTTT.

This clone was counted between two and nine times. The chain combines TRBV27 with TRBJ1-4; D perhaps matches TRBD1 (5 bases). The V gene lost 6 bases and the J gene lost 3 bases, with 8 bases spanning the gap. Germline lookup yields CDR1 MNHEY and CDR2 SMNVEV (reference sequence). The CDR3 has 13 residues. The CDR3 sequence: CASRGVANEKLFF. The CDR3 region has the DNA TGTGCCAGCAGGGGGGTGGCTAATGAAAAACTGTTTTTT.

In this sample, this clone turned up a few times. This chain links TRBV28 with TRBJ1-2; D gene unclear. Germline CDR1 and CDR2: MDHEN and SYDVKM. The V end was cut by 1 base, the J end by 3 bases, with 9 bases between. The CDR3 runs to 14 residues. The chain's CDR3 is CASSLLGIDYGYTF. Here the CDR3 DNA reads TGTGCCAGCAGTTTATTGGGCATTGACTATGGCTACACCTTC.

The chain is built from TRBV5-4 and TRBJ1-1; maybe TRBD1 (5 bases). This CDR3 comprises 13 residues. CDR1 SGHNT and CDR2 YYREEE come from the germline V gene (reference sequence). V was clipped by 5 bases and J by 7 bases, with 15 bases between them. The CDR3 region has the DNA TGTGCCAGCAGTCCCCGGGGGACCAATGAAGCTTTCTTT. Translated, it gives CASSPRGTNEAFF.

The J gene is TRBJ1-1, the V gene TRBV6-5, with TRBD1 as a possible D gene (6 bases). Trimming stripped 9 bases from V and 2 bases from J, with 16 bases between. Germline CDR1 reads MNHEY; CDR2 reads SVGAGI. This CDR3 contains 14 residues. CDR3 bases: TGTGCCAGTACTTACCTACAGGGTAACACTGAAGCTTTCTTT. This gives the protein CASTYLQGNTEAFF.

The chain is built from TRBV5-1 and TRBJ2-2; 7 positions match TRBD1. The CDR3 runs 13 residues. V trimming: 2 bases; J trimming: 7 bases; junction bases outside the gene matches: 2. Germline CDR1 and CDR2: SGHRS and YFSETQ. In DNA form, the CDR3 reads TGCGCCAGCAGCTTAGGGGGCCTCGGGGAGCTGTTTTTT. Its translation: CASSLGGLGELFF.

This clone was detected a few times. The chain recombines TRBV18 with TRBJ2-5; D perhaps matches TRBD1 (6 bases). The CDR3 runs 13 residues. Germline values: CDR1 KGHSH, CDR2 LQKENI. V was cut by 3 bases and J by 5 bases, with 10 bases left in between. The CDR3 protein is CASSPRQEETQYF. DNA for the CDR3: TGTGCCAGCTCACCTCGACAGGAGGAGACCCAGTACTTC.

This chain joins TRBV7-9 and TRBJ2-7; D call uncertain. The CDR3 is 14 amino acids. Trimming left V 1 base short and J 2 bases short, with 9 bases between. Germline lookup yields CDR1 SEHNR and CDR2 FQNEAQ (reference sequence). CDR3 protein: CASSLGAATYEQYF. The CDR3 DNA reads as TGTGCCAGCAGCTTAGGGGCAGCAACCTACGAGCAGTACTTC.

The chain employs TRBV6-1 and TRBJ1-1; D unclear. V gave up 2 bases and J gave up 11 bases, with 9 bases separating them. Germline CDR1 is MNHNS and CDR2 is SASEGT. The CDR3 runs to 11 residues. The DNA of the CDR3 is TGTGCCAGCAGTGAATTGGGGAGCGCTTTCTTT. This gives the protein CASSELGSAFF.

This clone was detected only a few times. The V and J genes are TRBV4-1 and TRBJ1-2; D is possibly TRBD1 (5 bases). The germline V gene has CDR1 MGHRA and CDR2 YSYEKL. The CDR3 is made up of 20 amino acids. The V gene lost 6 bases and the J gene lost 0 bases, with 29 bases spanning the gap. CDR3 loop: CASSPYYRDSGRTSNYGYTF. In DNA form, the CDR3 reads TGCGCCAGCAGTCCCTATTACCGGGACTCCGGACGTACCTCTAACTATGGCTACACCTTC.

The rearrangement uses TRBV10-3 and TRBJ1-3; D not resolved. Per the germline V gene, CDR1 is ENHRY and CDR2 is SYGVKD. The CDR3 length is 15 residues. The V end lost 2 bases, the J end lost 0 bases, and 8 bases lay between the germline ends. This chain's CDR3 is CAISEGVRSGNTIYF. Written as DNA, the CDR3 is TGTGCCATCAGTGAGGGAGTCCGCTCTGGAAACACCATATATTTT.